This T cell receptor beta chain originates from a study of blood T cell repertoires in COVID-19 (dated by TCRdb to the early 2020s). About the full investigation: Samples covering the acute and convalescent phases of COVID-19 were provided by collaborators in the United States, Italy and Spain. The prospective study material was composed of cDNA or gDNA derived from T cells, B-cell-depleted T cells, or PBMCs. The dataset comprised deeply sampled blood TCRbeta repertoires from subjects exposed to, actively infected with, or recovered from COVID-19. A freely available public database, intended as a resource for researchers studying the immune response to SARS-CoV-2, is where the repertoires were released. The samples were drawn from two sources: the first 160 participants of the ongoing ImmuneRACE study, and 950 to 1,500 subjects contributed by 6 global collaborators. The sample metadata nearly always contained a de-identified subject ID, COVID-19 status, age in years and sex. Where HLA class I and class II types were available, the types were taken from metadata supplied by the sample provider, not from assay-based typing.

Samples from volunteer blood donors who had recovered from COVID-19 were contributed by a second Seattle source. Collaborating institutions collected whole blood in K2EDTA tubes following their own protocols. Collaborator samples were shipped for TCRbeta analysis as frozen whole blood, isolated PBMCs, or DNA extracted from either sample type. Results the study describes overall, beyond this receptor: The amount of clinical and demographic metadata varied by source and participant and was provided uncurated.

A remark on this clone: It lacks a known antigen. No base qualities exist here, and no much larger clone lies one base off it.

TCRbeta CDR3 regions were amplified from genomic DNA using the immunoSEQ Assay, a bias-controlled multiplex PCR. In the original analysis: The number of nucleated cells in each sample was estimated by amplification of reference gene primers within the assay. To quantify the absolute abundance of each unique TCRbeta CDR3 rearrangement, sequence reads were collapsed and filtered. For each sample, productive Simpson clonality was calculated as the square root of Simpson's diversity index across productive rearrangements. In TCRdb, the immuneACCESS table is reduced to in-frame sequences with V and J assigned. These tables do not hold every clone; where another copy was compared, an unresolved V gene accounts for under half, and the others remain unexplained. D and trimming come from the DNA, and the V and J calls and clone size come from that table. The sample table records approximately 260,000 clones; about 88% of these occur just once. 2% to 2.5% of the sample is taken by the ten largest.

The germline V gene (reference sequence) provides CDR1 GTSNPN and CDR2 SVGIG. At the junction V is shortened by 0 bases and J by 0 bases, with 14 bases in between. From cysteine to phenylalanine, the CDR3 is 17 amino acids long. The CDR3 DNA has 51 bases and is translated from base 1. Sequenced: peripheral blood. The clonotype originates from a woman aged 40 to 55 who had recovered from COVID-19. The rearrangement joined TRBV30 to TRBJ1-4; TRBD1 might be the D gene, on 5 matching bases. The CDR3 region: CAWSVLAGFATNEKLFF. The nucleotides read TGTGCCTGGAGTGTACTCGCAGGGTTTGCAACTAATGAAAAACTGTTTTTT.